This T cell receptor (beta chain) was sequenced for a study of T cell responses to AZD1222 COVID-19 vaccine. Study-wide results and limits: None of the repertoires were sampled until the peak T cell response had passed. It should be noted that donors were predominantly white British and more often female, and clonal diversity was possibly underestimated. Of the AZD1222 recipients, only 5 to 7 were seropositive at baseline.

A remark on this clone: Antigen specificity is unknown.

This CDR3 is built from 17 residues. CDR1 and CDR2 (germline): SGHKS, YYEKEE (reference sequence). V shed 3 bases and J shed 2 bases, with 18 bases lying between them. Clones were sequenced by immunoSEQ multiplex PCR, and TCRdb holds only the in-frame ones, with some missing. The table includes approximately 70,000 clones, about four fifths detected once. Pooled in the analysis were second doses at about 4 or about 12 weeks. This receptor was taken from an adult who received the AZD1222 COVID-19 vaccine. The specimen was peripheral blood, collected 28 days after the second AZD1222 dose. The V and J genes are TRBV5-5 and TRBJ1-5; no clear D gene. The CDR3 coding sequence is TGTGCCAGCAGCTACCTAAGGCCCCCTGACGGCAATCAGCCCCAGCATTTT. This translates into CASSYLRPPDGNQPQHF.